This TCR beta chain was found in a study of shared clonotypes between healthy human individuals. For the study at large: The people who gave samples were a couple of women and a few men aged 18 to 49. CD8 memory received one plate per donor, CD8 naive two, CD4 memory three and CD4 naive three. Study observations and caveats: Clonotypes not shared had lower generation probabilities than those common to all four donors. An anticipated effect of sequencing depth on clonotype sharing among donors was recognized.

A word on this clone: Its target is unknown. Other DNA sequences in this sample translate to the same CDR3.

Method: immunoSEQ multiplex PCR; TCRdb's copy keeps in-frame clones and lacks some. The profile shows 1.5 million to 2.5 million clones, about 95% of them singletons. Cells designated naive CD8 were CD45RO-negative and were positively selected for CCR7, with terminally differentiated effector memory CD45RA+ cells excluded. The V and J ends lost 3 bases and 0 bases, in that order; junction bases with no gene match: 2. This CDR3 comprises 14 residues. Germline-derived CDR1 and CDR2 are MDHEN and SYDVKM. The sequencing input was naive CD8+ T cells sorted from blood. The clonotype was recovered from a man aged 18-30 years in good health. The V call is TRBV28, the J call TRBJ2-7; TRBD2 matches at 7 bases. The CDR3 spells CASSLTSSSYEQYF. CDR3 nucleotides: TGTGCCAGCAGTTTGACTAGCAGCTCCTACGAGCAGTACTTC.